These T cell receptor beta chains were read from a single sample in a study of T cells in Graves' hyperthyroidism and ophthalmopathy. TCRdb used MiXCR to reprocess the multiplex PCR reads, holding one entry per CDR3 protein. Among 550,000 to 650,000 distinct CDR3 sequences listed, 14% were seen once. The sequenced sample was blood. The receptors originated from a woman between 35 and 50 years old with Graves' hyperthyroidism. CDR3s include the opening cysteine and the closing phenylalanine or tryptophan. The order of the fields is V gene, J gene, clone size, D gene, CDR3 DNA, CDR3 protein. The D gene is left open where the match is weak. Size values are once, few and many counts, or a class for expanded clones, and some rows have none.

V: TRBV27; J: TRBJ2-1; size: many; D: TRBD2; DNA: TGTGCCAGCAGTTTGGCGGTAGCGGGAGATGAGCAGTTCTTC; CDR3: CASSLAVAGDEQFF
V: TRBV5-1; J: TRBJ2-2; size: -; D: -; DNA: TGCGCCAGCAGCTTGCGGGCTGCTACCGGGGAGCTGTTTTTT; CDR3: CASSLRAATGELFF
V: TRBV2; J: TRBJ1-1; size: many; D: -; DNA: TGTGCCAGCACCTGGGGGAACACTGAAGCTTTCTTT; CDR3: CASTWGNTEAFF
V: TRBV4-1; J: TRBJ2-3; size: -; D: -; DNA: TGCGCCAGCAGCCAAGCCCCCCTAGTAGATACGCAGTATTTT; CDR3: CASSQAPLVDTQYF
V: TRBV12-3/TRBV12-4; J: TRBJ2-3; size: many; D: TRBD2; DNA: TGTGCCAGCAGGTCGGGACTAGCGGGAGATACGCAGTATTTT; CDR3: CASRSGLAGDTQYF
V: TRBV20-1; J: TRBJ2-1; size: many; D: -; DNA: TGCAGTGCTAGAGGCTCTTTCGAAGGGATGGCTAGCTACAATGAGCAGTTCTTC; CDR3: CSARGSFEGMASYNEQFF
V: TRBV19; J: TRBJ2-7; size: -; D: -; DNA: TGTGCCAGTAGCCTCGACACCTCCGGGACGGGCAACTACGAGCAGTACTTC; CDR3: CASSLDTSGTGNYEQYF
V: TRBV12-5; J: TRBJ1-1; size: many; D: -; DNA: TGTGCTAGTGGTCCCATGCCTGTAGGAGGGACGAACACTGAAGCTTTCTTT; CDR3: CASGPMPVGGTNTEAFF
V: TRBV4-1; J: TRBJ2-5; size: many; D: -; DNA: TGCGCCAGCAGCCAATTCGACACGCAAGAGACCCAGTACTTC; CDR3: CASSQFDTQETQYF
V: TRBV28; J: TRBJ1-5; size: few; D: -; DNA: TGTGCCAGCAGTGGTGTCGGGCAGCCCCAGCATTTT; CDR3: CASSGVGQPQHF
V: TRBV30; J: TRBJ1-5; size: few; D: TRBD1; DNA: TGTGCCTGGAGTGTAGGGACAGGGGCCTCCCCAAGCCAGCCCCAGCATTTT; CDR3: CAWSVGTGASPSQPQHF
V: TRBV20-1; J: TRBJ2-7; size: many; D: TRBD1; DNA: TGCAGTGCCCAACCGGACAGGGTTTACCACGAGCAGTACTTC; CDR3: CSAQPDRVYHEQYF